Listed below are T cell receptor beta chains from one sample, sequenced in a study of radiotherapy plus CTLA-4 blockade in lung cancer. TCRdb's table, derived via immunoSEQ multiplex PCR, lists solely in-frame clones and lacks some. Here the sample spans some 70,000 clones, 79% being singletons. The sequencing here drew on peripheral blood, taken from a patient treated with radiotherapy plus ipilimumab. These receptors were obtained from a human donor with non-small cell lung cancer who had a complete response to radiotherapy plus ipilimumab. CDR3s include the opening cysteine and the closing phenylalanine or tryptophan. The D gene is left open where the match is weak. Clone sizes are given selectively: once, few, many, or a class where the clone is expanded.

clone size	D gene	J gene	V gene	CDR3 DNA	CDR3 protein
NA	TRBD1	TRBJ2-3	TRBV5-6	TGTGCCAGCAGCCTACCCGAAATACAAACAGGGGGCGCAGGAGATACGCAGTATTTT	CASSLPEIQTGGAGDTQYF
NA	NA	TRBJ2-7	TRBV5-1	TGCGCCAACCCGGACGGTGAGAGCTCCTACGAGCAGTACTTC	CANPDGESSYEQYF
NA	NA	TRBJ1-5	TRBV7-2	TGTGCCAGCAGCAACCCTCAAGGGGGGAATCAGCCCCAGCATTTT	CASSNPQGGNQPQHF
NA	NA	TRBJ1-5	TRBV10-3	TGTGCCATCACCAAGTCAGAGGAGCAGCCCCAGCATTTT	CAITKSEEQPQHF
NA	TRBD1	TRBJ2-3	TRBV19	TGTGCCAGTACCCAAGGAAGGGGGCTGACAGATACGCAGTATTTT	CASTQGRGLTDTQYF
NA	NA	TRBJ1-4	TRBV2	TGTGCCAGCAGACAGCGGGCAGGGACTAATGAAAAACTGTTTTTT	CASRQRAGTNEKLFF
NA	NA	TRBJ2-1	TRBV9	TGTGCCAGCAGCGGAAGCGATGAGCAGTTCTTC	CASSGSDEQFF
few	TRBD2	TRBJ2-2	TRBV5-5	TGTGCCAGCAGCCCCTTAGTCAGCGGGGGCCTCCGTGAGACCGGGGAGCTGTTTTTT	CASSPLVSGGLRETGELFF
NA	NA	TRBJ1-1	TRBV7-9	TGTGCCAGCAGCCTACGGACGGTTGAAGCTTTCTTT	CASSLRTVEAFF
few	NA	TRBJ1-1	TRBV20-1	TGCAGTGCGACCCCAGATGAAGCTTTCTTT	CSATPDEAFF
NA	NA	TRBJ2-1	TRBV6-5	TGTGCCAGCAGCGACCCGGGCCTAATCAATGAGCAGTTCTTC	CASSDPGLINEQFF
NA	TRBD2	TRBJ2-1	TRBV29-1	TGCAGCGCTCGCCCCGCTAGCGGGAGCTTTAGTGAGCAGTTCTTC	CSARPASGSFSEQFF
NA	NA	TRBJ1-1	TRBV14	TGTGCCAGCAGCCCAACCTGGGGGATCCACACTGAAGCTTTCTTT	CASSPTWGIHTEAFF
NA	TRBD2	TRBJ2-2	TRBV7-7	TGTGCTAGCAGCTTCCTCCCGGCTAGCGGGACCCGATCAGGCACCGGGGAGCTGTTTTTT	CASSFLPASGTRSGTGELFF
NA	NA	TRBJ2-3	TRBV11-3	TGTGCCAGCAGCGCGCGGGCCGGGGATACGCAGTATTTT	CASSARAGDTQYF
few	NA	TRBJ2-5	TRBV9	TGTGCCAGCAGCGTAGAGTACGGAACTGGGGAGACCCAGTACTTC	CASSVEYGTGETQYF
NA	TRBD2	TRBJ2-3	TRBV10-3	TGTGCCGTGGGGGGGAGCACAGATACGCAGTATTTT	CAVGGSTDTQYF
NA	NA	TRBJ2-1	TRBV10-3	TGTGCCATCAGACTAGACGTTGTAGATGAGCAGTTCTTC	CAIRLDVVDEQFF
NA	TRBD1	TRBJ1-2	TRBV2	TGTGCCAGTACCACAGGGGGCGTGGGCTACACCTTC	CASTTGGVGYTF
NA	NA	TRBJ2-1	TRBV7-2	TGTGCCAGCAGCTTTGGGACCTTCAATGAGCAGTTCTTC	CASSFGTFNEQFF
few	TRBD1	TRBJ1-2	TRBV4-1	TGCGCCAGCAGCCAAGTGGTGGGGACAGGGAATGGCTATGGCTACACCTTC	CASSQVVGTGNGYGYTF
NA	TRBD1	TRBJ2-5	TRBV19	TGTGCCAGTAGTATAGGGGGACAGGCAATGCAAGAGACCCAGTACTTC	CASSIGGQAMQETQYF
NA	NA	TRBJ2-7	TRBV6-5	TGTGCCAGCAGTTACGAGGCAGTCTACGAGCAGTACTTC	CASSYEAVYEQYF
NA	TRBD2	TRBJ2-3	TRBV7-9	TGTGCCAGCAGCTTAAGCGGGGCCACCTTCGGCACAGATACGCAGTATTTT	CASSLSGATFGTDTQYF
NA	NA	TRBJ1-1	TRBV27	TGTGCCAGCAGGAGGGTGCTTAACACTGAAGCTTTCTTT	CASRRVLNTEAFF
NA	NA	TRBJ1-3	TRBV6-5	TGTGCCAGCAGTCTTGGGATAGCTGGAAACACCATATATTTT	CASSLGIAGNTIYF
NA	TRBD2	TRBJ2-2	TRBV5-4	TGTGCCAGCAGCAAGCGGGACCCCAACACCGGGGAGCTGTTTTTT	CASSKRDPNTGELFF
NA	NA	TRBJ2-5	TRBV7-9	TGTGCCAGCAGACCCTGGGAAGAGACCCAGTACTTC	CASRPWEETQYF
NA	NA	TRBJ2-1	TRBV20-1	TGCAGTGCTAGATACAATGAGCAGTTCTTC	CSARYNEQFF
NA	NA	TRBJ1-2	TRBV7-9	TGTGCCAGCAGCTTAGTAGGGGACTATGGCTACACCTTC	CASSLVGDYGYTF
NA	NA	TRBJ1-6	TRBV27	TGTGCCAGCAGCTTAACACAAACAGGGATTATGGGGAATTCACCCCTCCACTTT	CASSLTQTGIMGNSPLHF
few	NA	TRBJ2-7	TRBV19	TGTGCCAGTAGTGGGACCCTTCGCGAGCAGTACTTC	CASSGTLREQYF
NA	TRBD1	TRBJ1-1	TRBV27	TGTGCCAGCAGCGACCGGGACAGGGCCCACCGCCGCTCGGTGAACACTGAAGCTTTCTTT	CASSDRDRAHRRSVNTEAFF
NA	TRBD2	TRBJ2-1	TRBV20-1	TGCAGTGCTACCTACCGGGAGGGTCAGTTCTTC	CSATYREGQFF
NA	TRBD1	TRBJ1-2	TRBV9	TGTGCCAGCAGCGTAGCAGGACAGGGCTATGGCTACACCTTC	CASSVAGQGYGYTF
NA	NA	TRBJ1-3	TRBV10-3	TGTGCCATCAGTGAGTCTAAGGGAATACTCGGAAACACCATATATTTT	CAISESKGILGNTIYF
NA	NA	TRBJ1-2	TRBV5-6	TGTGCCAGCAGCCCGGACGAAAACTATGGCTACACCTTC	CASSPDENYGYTF
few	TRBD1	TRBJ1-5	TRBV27	TGTGCCAGCCGGGACAGGGGTAATCAGCCCCAGCATTTT	CASRDRGNQPQHF
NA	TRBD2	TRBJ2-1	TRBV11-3	TGTGCCAGCAGCTCCCGGCTAGCGGGGACCAATGAGCAGTTCTTC	CASSSRLAGTNEQFF
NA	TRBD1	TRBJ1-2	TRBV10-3	TGTGCCATCAGTGACGGCCGGGACAGGGACTATGGCTACACCTTC	CAISDGRDRDYGYTF